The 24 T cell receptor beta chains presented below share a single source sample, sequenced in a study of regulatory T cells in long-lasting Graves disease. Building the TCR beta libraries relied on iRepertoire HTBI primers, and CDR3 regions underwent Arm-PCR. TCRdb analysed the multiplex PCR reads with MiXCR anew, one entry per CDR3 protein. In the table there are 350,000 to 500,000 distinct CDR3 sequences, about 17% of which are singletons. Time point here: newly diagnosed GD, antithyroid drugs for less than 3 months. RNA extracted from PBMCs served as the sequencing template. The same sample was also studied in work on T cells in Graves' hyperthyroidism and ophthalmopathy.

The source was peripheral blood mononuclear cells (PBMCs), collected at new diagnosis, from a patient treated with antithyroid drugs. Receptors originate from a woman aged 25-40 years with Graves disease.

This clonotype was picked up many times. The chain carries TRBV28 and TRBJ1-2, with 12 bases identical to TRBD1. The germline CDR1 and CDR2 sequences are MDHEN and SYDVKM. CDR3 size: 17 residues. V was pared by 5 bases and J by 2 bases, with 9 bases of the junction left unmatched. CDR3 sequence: CASSVGTGGFLNYGYTF. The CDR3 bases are TGTGCCAGCAGTGTCGGGACAGGGGGCTTTCTCAACTATGGCTACACCTTC.

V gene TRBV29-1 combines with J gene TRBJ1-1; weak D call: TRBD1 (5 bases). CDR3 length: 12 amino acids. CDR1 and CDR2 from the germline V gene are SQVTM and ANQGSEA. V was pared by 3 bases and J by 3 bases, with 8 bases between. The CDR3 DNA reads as TGCAGCGTTGAGCCCAGGGACACTGAAGCTTTCTTT. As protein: CSVEPRDTEAFF.

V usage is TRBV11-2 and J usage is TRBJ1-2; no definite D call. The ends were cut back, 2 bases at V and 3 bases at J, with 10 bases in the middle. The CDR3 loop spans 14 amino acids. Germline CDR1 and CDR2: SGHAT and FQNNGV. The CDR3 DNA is TGTGCCAGCAGCTTATCTAACCACCACTATGGCTACACCTTC. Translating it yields CASSLSNHHYGYTF.

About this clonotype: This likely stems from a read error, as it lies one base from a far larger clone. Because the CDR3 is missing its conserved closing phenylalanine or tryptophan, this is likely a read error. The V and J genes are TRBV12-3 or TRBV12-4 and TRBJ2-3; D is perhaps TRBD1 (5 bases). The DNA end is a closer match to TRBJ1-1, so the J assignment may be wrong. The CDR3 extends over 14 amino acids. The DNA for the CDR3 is TGTGCCAGCAGTTTTGGGGGTGTGAACACTGAAGCTTTCCTT. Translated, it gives CASSFGGVNTEAFL.

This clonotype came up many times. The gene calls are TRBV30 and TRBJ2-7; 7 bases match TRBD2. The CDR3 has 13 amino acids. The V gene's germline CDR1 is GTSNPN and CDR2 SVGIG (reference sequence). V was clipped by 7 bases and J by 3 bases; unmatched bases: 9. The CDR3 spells CASEGTGGYEQYF. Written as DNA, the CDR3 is TGTGCCTCAGAGGGGACGGGGGGCTACGAGCAGTACTTC.

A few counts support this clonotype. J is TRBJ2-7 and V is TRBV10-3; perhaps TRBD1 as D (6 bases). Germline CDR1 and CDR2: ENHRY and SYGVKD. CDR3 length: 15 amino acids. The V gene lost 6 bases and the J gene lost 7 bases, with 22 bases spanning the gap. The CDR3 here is CAISRQAAPGGEQYF. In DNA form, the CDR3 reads TGTGCCATCAGCCGACAGGCCGCCCCCGGCGGGGAGCAGTACTTC.

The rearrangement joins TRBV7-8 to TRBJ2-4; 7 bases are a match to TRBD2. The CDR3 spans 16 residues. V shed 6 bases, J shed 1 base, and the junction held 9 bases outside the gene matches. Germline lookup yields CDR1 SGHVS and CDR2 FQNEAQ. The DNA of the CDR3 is TGTGCCAGCAGACCCCAAGGGCGGGGGGCCAAAAACATTCAGTACTTC. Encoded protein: CASRPQGRGAKNIQYF.

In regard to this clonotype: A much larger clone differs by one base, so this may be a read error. The CDR3 protein is CASRDNTEASF. CDR3 nucleotide sequence: TGTGCCAGCAGGGATAACACTGAAGCTTCCTTT. This chain uses TRBV27 with TRBJ1-1; D is ambiguous. Germline assignment: CDR1 MNHEY and CDR2 SMNVEV (reference sequence). CDR3 size: 11 residues.

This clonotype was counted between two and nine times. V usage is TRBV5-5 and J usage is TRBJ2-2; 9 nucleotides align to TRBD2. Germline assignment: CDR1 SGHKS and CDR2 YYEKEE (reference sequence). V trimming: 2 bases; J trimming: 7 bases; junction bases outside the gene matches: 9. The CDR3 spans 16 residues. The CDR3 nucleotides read TGTGCCAGCAGCTTATTCGGCGGGAGGGCCTACGGGGAGCTGTTTTTT. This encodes CASSLFGGRAYGELFF. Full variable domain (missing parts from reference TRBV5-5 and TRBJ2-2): DAGVTQSPTHLIKTRGQQVTLRCSPISGHKSVSWYQQVLGQGPQFIFQYYEKEERGRGNFPDRFSARQFPNYSSELNVNALLLGDSALYLCASSLFGGRAYGELFFGEGSRLTVL.

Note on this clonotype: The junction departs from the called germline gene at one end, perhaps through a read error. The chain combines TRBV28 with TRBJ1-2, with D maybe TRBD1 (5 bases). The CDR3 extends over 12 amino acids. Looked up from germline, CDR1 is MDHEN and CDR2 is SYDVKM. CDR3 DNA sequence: TGTGCCAGCACGGGACGGATGTATGGCTGCACCTTC. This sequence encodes CASTGRMYGCTF.

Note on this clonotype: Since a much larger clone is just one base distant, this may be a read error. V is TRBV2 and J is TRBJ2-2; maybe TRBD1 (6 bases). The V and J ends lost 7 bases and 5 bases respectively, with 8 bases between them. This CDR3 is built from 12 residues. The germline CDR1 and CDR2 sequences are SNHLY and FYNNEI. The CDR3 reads CASIGTTGELFF. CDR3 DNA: TGTGCCAGCATTGGGACAACCGGGGAGCTGTTTTTT.

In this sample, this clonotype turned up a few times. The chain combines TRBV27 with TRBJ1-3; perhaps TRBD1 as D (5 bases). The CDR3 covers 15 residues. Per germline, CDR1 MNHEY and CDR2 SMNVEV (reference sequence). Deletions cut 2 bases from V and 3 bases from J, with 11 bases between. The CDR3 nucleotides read TGTGCCAGCAGTTTAAGCCCAGGGCTTGGAAACACCATATATTTT. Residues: CASSLSPGLGNTIYF.

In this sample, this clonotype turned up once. In nucleotides, the CDR3 is TGTGCCATCAGTGAGGGACAGGCCTACGAGCAGTACTTC. Translating gives CAISEGQAYEQYF. V and J are TRBV10-3 and TRBJ2-7; TRBD1 aligns across 7 bases. Germline V CDR1 and CDR2: ENHRY, SYGVKD. This CDR3 spans 13 amino acids. J lost 2 bases, V lost 2 bases, and 0 bases had no gene match.

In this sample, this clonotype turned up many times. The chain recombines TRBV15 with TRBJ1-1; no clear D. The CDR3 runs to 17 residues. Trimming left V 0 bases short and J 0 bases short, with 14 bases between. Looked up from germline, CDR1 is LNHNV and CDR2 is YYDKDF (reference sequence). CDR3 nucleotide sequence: TGTGCCACCAGCAGAGATAAACGTCCGGGCATGAACACTGAAGCTTTCTTT. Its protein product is CATSRDKRPGMNTEAFF. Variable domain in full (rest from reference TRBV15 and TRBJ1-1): DAMVIQNPRYQVTQFGKPVTLSCSQTLNHNVMYWYQQKSSQAPKLLFHYYDKDFNNEADTPDNFQSRRPNTSFCFLDIRSPGLGDTAMYLCATSRDKRPGMNTEAFFGQGTRLTVV.

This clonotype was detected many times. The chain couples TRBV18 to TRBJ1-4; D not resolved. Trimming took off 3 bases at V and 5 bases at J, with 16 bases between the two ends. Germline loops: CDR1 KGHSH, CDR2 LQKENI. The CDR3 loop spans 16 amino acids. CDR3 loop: CASSPPSRTGNEKLFF. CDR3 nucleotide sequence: TGTGCCAGCTCACCCCCATCGCGAACCGGGAATGAAAAACTGTTTTTT. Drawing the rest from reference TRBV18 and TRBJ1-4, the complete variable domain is NAGVMQNPRHLVRRRGQEARLRCSPMKGHSHVYWYRQLPEEGLKFMVYLQKENIIDESGMPKERFSAEFPKEGPSILRIQQVVRGDSAAYFCASSPPSRTGNEKLFFGSGTQLSVL.

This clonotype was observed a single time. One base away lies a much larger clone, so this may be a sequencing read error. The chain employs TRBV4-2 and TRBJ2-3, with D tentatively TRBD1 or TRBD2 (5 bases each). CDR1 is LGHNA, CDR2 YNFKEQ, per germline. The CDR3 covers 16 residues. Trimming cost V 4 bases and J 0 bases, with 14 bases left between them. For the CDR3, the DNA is TGTGCCAGCAGCCTTCGGACTGACAGTAGCACAGATACGCAGTATTTT. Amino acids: CASSLRTDSSTDTQYF.

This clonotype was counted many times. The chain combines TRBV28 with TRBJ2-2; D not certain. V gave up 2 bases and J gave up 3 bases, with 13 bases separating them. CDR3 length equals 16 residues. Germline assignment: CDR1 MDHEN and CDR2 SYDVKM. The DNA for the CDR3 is TGTGCCAGCAGTTTAGCACTCAGCTTGGACACCGGGGAGCTGTTTTTT. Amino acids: CASSLALSLDTGELFF.

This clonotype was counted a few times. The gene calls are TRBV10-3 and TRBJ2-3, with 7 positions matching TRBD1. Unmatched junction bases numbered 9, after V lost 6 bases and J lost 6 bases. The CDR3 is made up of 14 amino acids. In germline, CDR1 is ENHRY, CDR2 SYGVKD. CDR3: CAIRPGQPGDTQYF. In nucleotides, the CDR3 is TGTGCCATCAGGCCGGGACAGCCGGGGGATACGCAGTATTTT.

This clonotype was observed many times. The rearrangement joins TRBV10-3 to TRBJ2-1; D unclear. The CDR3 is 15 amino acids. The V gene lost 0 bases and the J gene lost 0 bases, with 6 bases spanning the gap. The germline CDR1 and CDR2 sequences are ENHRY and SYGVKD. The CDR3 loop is CAISESGGSYNEQFF. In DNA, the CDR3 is TGTGCCATCAGTGAGTCCGGTGGCTCCTACAATGAGCAGTTCTTC.

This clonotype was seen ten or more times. The CDR3 reads CSARDPDWRDQPQHF. CDR3 nucleotides: TGCAGTGCTAGAGATCCGGACTGGAGGGATCAGCCCCAGCATTTT. The chain is built from TRBV20-1 and TRBJ1-5; D gene unclear. Germline values: CDR1 DFQATT, CDR2 SNEGSKA (reference sequence). Trimming removed 0 bases from V and 5 bases from J, with 14 bases in between. This CDR3 contains 15 residues.

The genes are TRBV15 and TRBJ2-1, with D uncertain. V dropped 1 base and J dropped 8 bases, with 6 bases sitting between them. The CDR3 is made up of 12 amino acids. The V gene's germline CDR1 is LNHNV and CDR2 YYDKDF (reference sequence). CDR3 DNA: TGTGCCACCAGCAGAGTTGGGTATGAGCAGTTCTTC. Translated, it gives CATSRVGYEQFF. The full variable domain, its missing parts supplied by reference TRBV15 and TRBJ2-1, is DAMVIQNPRYQVTQFGKPVTLSCSQTLNHNVMYWYQQKSSQAPKLLFHYYDKDFNNEADTPDNFQSRRPNTSFCFLDIRSPGLGDTAMYLCATSRVGYEQFFGPGTRLTVL.

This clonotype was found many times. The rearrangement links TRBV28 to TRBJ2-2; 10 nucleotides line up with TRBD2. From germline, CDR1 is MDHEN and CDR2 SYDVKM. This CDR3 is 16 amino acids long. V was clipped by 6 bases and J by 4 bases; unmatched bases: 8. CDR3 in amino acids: CASRTPGLASTGELFF. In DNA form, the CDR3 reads TGTGCCAGCAGGACACCGGGACTAGCGTCCACCGGGGAGCTGTTTTTT.

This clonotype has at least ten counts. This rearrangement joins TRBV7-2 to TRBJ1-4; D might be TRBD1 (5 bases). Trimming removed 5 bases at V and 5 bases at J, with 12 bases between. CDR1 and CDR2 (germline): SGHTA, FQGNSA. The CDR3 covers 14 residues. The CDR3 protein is CASSPWGKNEKLFF. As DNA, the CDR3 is TGTGCCAGCAGCCCGTGGGGGAAAAATGAAAAACTGTTTTTT.

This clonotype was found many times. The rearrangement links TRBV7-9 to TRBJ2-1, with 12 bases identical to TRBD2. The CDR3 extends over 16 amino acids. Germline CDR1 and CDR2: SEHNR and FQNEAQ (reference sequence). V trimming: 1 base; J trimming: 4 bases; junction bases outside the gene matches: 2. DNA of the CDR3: TGTGCCAGCAGCTTAGGACTAGCGGGAGTTTACAATGAGCAGTTCTTC. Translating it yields CASSLGLAGVYNEQFF.